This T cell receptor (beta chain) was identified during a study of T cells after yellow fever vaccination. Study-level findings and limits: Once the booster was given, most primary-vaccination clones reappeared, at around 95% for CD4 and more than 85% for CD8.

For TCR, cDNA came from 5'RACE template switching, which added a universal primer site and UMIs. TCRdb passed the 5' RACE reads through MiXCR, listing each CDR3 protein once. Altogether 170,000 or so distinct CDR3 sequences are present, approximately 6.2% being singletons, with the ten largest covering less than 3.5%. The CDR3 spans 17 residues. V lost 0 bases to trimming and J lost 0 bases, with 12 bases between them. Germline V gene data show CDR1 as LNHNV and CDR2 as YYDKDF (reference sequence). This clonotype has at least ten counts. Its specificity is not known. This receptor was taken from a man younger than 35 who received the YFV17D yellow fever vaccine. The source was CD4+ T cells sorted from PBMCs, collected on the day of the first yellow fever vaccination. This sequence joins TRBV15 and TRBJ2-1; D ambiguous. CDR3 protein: CATSRDLTSSSYNEQFF. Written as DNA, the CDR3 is TGTGCCACCAGCAGAGATCTGACTTCTAGCTCCTACAATGAGCAGTTCTTC.